A single sample gave rise to the 15 T cell receptor beta chains below, sequenced in a study of T-cell reconstitution after alpha-beta-depleted transplantation in children. Unique molecular identifiers were used to barcode this TCRbeta library. One entry per CDR3 protein results from TCRdb running MiXCR on the PCR reads. The sample includes approximately 420,000 distinct CDR3 sequences, under 13% of them seen just once. This specimen consisted of PBMCs from the stem cell graft donor, obtained from the stem cell graft. The receptors come from a human donor who donated a stem cell graft to a child with acute myeloid leukemia.

This chain links TRBV20-1 with TRBJ2-7, with TRBD2 identical over 7 bases. V was pared by 0 bases and J by 6 bases, with 11 bases of the junction left unmatched. The CDR3 runs 15 residues. Germline V CDR1 and CDR2: DFQATT, SNEGSKA (reference sequence). CDR3 sequence (DNA): TGCAGTGCTAGAGATACGCTAGCGGTCGGGCCCGAGCAGTACTTC. Amino acid sequence: CSARDTLAVGPEQYF.

The chain is built from TRBV29-1 and TRBJ2-5; the D gene is possibly TRBD1 (5 bases). Trimming left V 7 bases short and J 1 base short, with 19 bases between. Per germline, CDR1 SQVTM and CDR2 ANQGSEA. The CDR3 is 15 amino acids. CDR3 residues: CSASPTQGPQETQYF. The CDR3 DNA sequence: TGCAGCGCCTCACCCACCCAGGGCCCCCAAGAGACCCAGTACTTC.

This clonotype was seen many times. The V gene is TRBV29-1, the J gene TRBJ2-5, with TRBD2 matching over 8 bases. The germline V gene encodes CDR1 SQVTM and CDR2 ANQGSEA. The CDR3 sequence is 17 residues long. The J segment lost 1 base and the V segment lost 3 bases, leaving 13 bases of the junction unmatched. This chain's CDR3 is CSVDDGLAGFIQETQYF. In nucleotides, the CDR3 is TGCAGCGTTGACGACGGTCTAGCGGGTTTTATCCAAGAGACCCAGTACTTC.

The chain joins TRBV13 to TRBJ2-3; D not resolved. CDR3 length equals 13 residues. Looked up from germline, CDR1 is PRHDT and CDR2 is FYEKMQ (reference sequence). Trimming took off 7 bases at V and 6 bases at J, with 14 bases between the two ends. The CDR3 region is CASTLWNSDTQYF. Here the CDR3 DNA reads TGTGCCAGCACACTCTGGAACTCCGATACGCAGTATTTT. Filled out from reference TRBV13 and TRBJ2-3, the complete variable domain reads AAGVIQSPRHLIKEKRETATLKCYPIPRHDTVYWYQQGPGQDPQFLISFYEKMQSDKGSIPDRFSAQQFSDYHSELNMSSLELGDSALYFCASTLWNSDTQYFGPGTRLTVL.

The V call is TRBV29-1, the J call TRBJ2-7; 7 bases are shared with TRBD2. V lost 0 bases, J lost 1 base, and 12 bases stayed unmatched. CDR3 length equals 17 residues. Germline V gene sequence: CDR1 SQVTM, CDR2 ANQGSEA. CDR3: CSVEDGERGFRSYEQYF. CDR3 in DNA: TGCAGCGTTGAAGATGGCGAGCGGGGTTTTAGGTCCTACGAGCAGTACTTC.

This clonotype appeared a few times. The V and J genes are TRBV21-1 and TRBJ2-2; TRBD1, as called in the table, went unchecked against the DNA. TRBV21-1 constitutes a pseudogene. This CDR3 spans 18 amino acids. CDR3 protein: CASSNLWFGGNGTGELFF. DNA of the CDR3: TGTGCCAGCAGCAATTTGTGGTTTGGGGGGAACGGCACCGGGGAGCTGTTTTTT.

This clonotype came up a few times. The CDR3 spells CASKTSGSLTGELFF. In DNA form, the CDR3 reads TGTGCCAGCAAAACTAGCGGGTCCCTTACGGGGGAGCTGTTTTTT. The V gene is TRBV2, the J gene TRBJ2-2; 9 nucleotides agree with TRBD2. This CDR3 is built from 15 residues. Unmatched junction bases numbered 11, after V lost 7 bases and J lost 8 bases. Germline CDR1 reads SNHLY; CDR2 reads FYNNEI. The variable domain in full, with the rest retrieved from reference TRBV2 and TRBJ2-2, is EPEVTQTPSHQVTQMGQEVILRCVPISNHLYFYWYRQILGQKVEFLVSFYNNEISEKSEIFDDQFSVERPDGSNFTLKIRSTKLEDSAMYFCASKTSGSLTGELFFGEGSRLTVL.

The chain has TRBV6-2 or TRBV6-3 and TRBJ2-3; TRBD1 might be the D (5 bases). CDR1 is MNHEY and CDR2 is SVGEGT in the germline V gene. Deletions cut 3 bases from V and 5 bases from J, with 12 bases between. CDR3 size: 14 residues. For the CDR3, the DNA is TGTGCCAGCAGTTATAGCTTTAGGGGAGATACGCAGTATTTT. This translates into CASSYSFRGDTQYF.

This clonotype occurred a few times. This chain uses TRBV11-2 with TRBJ1-5; the D is unclear. Per the germline V gene, CDR1 is SGHAT and CDR2 is FQNNGV. Between the trimmed V and J ends, which lost 0 bases and 7 bases, there was a span of 7 bases. The CDR3 is 13 residues long. CDR3 residues: CASSLDLVQPQHF. The CDR3, as DNA: TGTGCCAGCAGCTTAGATTTGGTGCAGCCCCAGCATTTT.

The genes are TRBV10-3 and TRBJ2-3, with D tentatively TRBD1 or TRBD2 (5 bases each). V was trimmed by 4 bases and J by 0 bases, leaving 11 bases between them. This CDR3 region has 15 residues. Germline lookup yields CDR1 ENHRY and CDR2 SYGVKD. The CDR3 DNA reads as TGTGCCATCAGTGTGGGGGAAACTAGCACAGATACGCAGTATTTT. Its translation: CAISVGETSTDTQYF.

The V gene is TRBV19, the J gene TRBJ1-5; unclear D gene. CDR1 and CDR2 (germline): LNHDA, SQIVND (reference sequence). This CDR3 spans 14 amino acids. V was trimmed by 3 bases and J by 4 bases, leaving 10 bases between them. CDR3 bases: TGTGCCAGTAGTATCCAGCCCGCGAATCAGCCCCAGCATTTT. Translated: CASSIQPANQPQHF.

This chain uses TRBV2 with TRBJ2-1; TRBD2 is a possible D gene (6 bases). Trimming stripped 0 bases from V and 7 bases from J, with 19 bases between. The CDR3 is 17 residues long. Per germline, CDR1 SNHLY and CDR2 FYNNEI. The CDR3 loop reads CASSEALRLGGINEQFF. The DNA of the CDR3 is TGTGCCAGCAGTGAAGCGCTTCGACTAGGTGGTATAAATGAGCAGTTCTTC.

The J gene is TRBJ2-7, the V gene TRBV7-9; D not certain. The CDR3 runs 12 residues. The V end lost 7 bases, the J end lost 4 bases, and 11 bases lay between the germline ends. Germline loops: CDR1 SEHNR, CDR2 FQNEAQ (reference sequence). The CDR3 sequence: CASTPSVYEQYF. The CDR3 DNA is TGTGCCAGCACCCCTAGTGTGTACGAGCAGTACTTC.

The V call is TRBV10-3, the J call TRBJ2-7; 11 bases are a match to TRBD1. Germline V gene lookup returns CDR1 ENHRY and CDR2 SYGVKD. CDR3 length: 13 residues. Trimming removed 7 bases from V and 5 bases from J; junction bases left unmatched: 4. In nucleotides, the CDR3 is TGTGCCATCAAAGGGACAGGGGGGGACGAGCAGTACGTC. Translation: CAIKGTGGDEQYV.

In this sample, this clonotype turned up a few times. This chain links TRBV7-2 with TRBJ2-1; 9 positions match TRBD2. CDR1 and CDR2 (germline): SGHTA, FQGNSA. V gave up 4 bases and J gave up 6 bases; unmatched junction bases: 7. This CDR3 has 15 residues. CDR3 sequence (DNA): TGTGCCAGCAGCTCTGGGACTAGCCTAGTCAATGAGCAGTTCTTC. It encodes CASSSGTSLVNEQFF.